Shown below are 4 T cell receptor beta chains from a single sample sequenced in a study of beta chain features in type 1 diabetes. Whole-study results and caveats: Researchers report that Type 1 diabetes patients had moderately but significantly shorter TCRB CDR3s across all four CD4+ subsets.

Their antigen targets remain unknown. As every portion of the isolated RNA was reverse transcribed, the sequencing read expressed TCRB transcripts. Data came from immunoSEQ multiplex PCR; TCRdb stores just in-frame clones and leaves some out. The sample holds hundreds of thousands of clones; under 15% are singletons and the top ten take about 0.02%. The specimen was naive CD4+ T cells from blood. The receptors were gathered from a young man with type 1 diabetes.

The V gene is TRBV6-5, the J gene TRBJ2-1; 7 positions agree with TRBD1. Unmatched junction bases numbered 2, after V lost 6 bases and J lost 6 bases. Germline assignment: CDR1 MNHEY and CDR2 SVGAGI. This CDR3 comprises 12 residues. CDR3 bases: TGTGCCAGCAGGTACAGGGGCAATGAGCAGTTCTTC. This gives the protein CASRYRGNEQFF.

The CDR3 spells CASSVFGVDGYEQYF. The CDR3 coding sequence is TGTGCCAGCAGTGTGTTTGGGGTCGACGGCTACGAGCAGTACTTC. The V gene is TRBV25-1, the J gene TRBJ2-5; D is unclear. Matching the DNA end better, TRBJ2-7 makes the J call doubtful. Germline V gives CDR1 MGHDK, CDR2 SYGVNS. The CDR3 spans 15 residues.

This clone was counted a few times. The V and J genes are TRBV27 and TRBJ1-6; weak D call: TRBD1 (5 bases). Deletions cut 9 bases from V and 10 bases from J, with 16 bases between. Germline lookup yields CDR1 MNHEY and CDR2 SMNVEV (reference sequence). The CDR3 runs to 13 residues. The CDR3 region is CASRGTPGSPLHF. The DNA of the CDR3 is TGTGCCAGTCGTGGGACGCCAGGGTCACCCCTCCACTTT.

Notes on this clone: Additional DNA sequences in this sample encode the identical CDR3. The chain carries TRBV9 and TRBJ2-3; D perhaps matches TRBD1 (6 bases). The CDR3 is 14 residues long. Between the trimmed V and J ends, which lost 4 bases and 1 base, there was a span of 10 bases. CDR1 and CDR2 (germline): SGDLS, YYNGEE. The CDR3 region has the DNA TGTGCCAGCAGCCCTCGACAGGGCACAGATACGCAGTATTTT. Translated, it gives CASSPRQGTDTQYF.